This T cell receptor beta chain originates from a study of read filtering for tumor transcriptome and immune sequencing. Germline V gene sequence: CDR1 MDHEN, CDR2 SYDVKM. The ends were cut back, 6 bases at V and 4 bases at J, with 14 bases in the middle. This CDR3 comprises 14 residues. This library used 300 to 500 ng RNA and molecular barcoded adaptors spanning alpha/delta and beta/gamma chains. TCRdb re-analysed the reads in MiXCR, keeping a single row per CDR3 protein. Found here are over 50,000 distinct CDR3 sequences, roughly 19% of them singletons; the top ten hold roughly a tenth. Study-level findings and limits: The sorted CD138-negative fraction was a mixed bone marrow immune population, not purified T cells. RNA-seq captured clonotypes less deeply and reliably than IR-seq. Correlation between methods rose after single-read clonotypes were removed.

With respect to this clonotype: Antigen specificity is unknown.

This sequence originates from a donor at least 40 years old with multiple myeloma. The rearrangement uses TRBV28 and TRBJ2-3; TRBD2 might be the D (5 bases). The sequencing sample was made of a population of CD138-negative cells sorted from bone marrow. DNA for the CDR3: TGTGCCAGCAGCGAGGTAGCGAGGGCAGATACGCAGTATTTT. It codes for CASSEVARADTQYF.